This T cell receptor (beta chain) stems from a study of cytomegalovirus exposure and HLA in healthy donors. The PCR ran on 60 Vbeta and 13 Jbeta primers. This table comes from immunoSEQ multiplex PCR, and its TCRdb copy is limited to in-frame clones, with some not included. The data show some 150,000 clones, with roughly four fifths seen just once and around 2% held by the top ten. V lost 6 bases and J 2 bases, leaving 10 bases between the germline ends. The CDR3 is 13 amino acids. The germline V gene encodes CDR1 SSHAT and CDR2 FNYEAQ (reference sequence). The sequence was collected from a woman aged 25 to 39 in good health and CMV-seropositive. Sequenced material: PBMCs. The chain combines TRBV7-7 with TRBJ2-5; unclear D gene. CDR3: CASSSSRQETQYF. The CDR3 bases are TGTGCCAGCAGTTCGTCCCGGCAAGAGACCCAGTACTTC.